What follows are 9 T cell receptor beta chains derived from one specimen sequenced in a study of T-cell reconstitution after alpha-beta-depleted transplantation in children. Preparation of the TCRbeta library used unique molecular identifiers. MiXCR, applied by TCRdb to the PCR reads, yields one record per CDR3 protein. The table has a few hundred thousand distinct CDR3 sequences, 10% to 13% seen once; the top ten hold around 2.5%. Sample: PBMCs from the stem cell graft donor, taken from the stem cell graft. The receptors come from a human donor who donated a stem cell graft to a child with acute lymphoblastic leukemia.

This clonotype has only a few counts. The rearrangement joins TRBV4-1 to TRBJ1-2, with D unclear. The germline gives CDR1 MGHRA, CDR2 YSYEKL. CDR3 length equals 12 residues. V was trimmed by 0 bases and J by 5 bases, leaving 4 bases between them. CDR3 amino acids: CASSQDRYGYTF. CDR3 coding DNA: TGCGCCAGCAGCCAAGACAGATATGGCTACACCTTC.

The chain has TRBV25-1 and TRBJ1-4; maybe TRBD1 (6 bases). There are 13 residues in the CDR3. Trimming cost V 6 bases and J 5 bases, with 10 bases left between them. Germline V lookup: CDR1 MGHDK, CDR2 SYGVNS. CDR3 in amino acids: CASRTGLNEKLFF. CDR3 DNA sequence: TGTGCCAGCAGGACAGGCTTAAATGAAAAACTGTTTTTT.

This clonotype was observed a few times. The CDR3 loop is CSTLPAYNEQFF. CDR3 sequence (DNA): TGCAGCACCTTACCCGCCTACAATGAGCAGTTCTTC. The J gene is TRBJ2-1, the V gene TRBV29-1; no definite D call. Trimming removed 8 bases at V and 2 bases at J, with 10 bases between. The length of the CDR3 is 12 residues. The germline gives CDR1 SQVTM, CDR2 ANQGSEA.

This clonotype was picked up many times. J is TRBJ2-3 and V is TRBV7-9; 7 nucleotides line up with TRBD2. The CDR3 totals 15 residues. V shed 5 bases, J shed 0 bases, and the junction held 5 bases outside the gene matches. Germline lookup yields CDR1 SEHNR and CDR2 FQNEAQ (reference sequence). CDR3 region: CASSPRLASTDTQYF. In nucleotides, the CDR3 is TGTGCCAGCAGCCCCCGACTAGCTAGCACAGATACGCAGTATTTT.

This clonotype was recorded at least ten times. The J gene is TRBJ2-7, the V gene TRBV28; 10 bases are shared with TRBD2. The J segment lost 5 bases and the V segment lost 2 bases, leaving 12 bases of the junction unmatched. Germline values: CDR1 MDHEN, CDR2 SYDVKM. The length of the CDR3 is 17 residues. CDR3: CASSLRKAGGPWDEQYF. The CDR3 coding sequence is TGTGCCAGCAGTTTAAGGAAAGCGGGAGGGCCCTGGGACGAGCAGTACTTC.

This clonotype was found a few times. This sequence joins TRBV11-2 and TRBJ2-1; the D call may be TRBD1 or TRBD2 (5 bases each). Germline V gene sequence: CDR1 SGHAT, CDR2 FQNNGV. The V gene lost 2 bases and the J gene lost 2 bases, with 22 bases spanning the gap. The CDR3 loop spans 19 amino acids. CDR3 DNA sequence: TGTGCCAGCAGCTTATTTAGGATGAGGGGTATGGTGACCTACAATGAGCAGTTCTTC. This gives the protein CASSLFRMRGMVTYNEQFF.

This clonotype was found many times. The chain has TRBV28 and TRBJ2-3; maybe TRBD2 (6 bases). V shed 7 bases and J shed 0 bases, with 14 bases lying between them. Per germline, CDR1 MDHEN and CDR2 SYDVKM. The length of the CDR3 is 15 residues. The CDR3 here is CASTHLGLSTDTQYF. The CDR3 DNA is TGTGCCAGCACCCACTTGGGACTTAGCACAGATACGCAGTATTTT.

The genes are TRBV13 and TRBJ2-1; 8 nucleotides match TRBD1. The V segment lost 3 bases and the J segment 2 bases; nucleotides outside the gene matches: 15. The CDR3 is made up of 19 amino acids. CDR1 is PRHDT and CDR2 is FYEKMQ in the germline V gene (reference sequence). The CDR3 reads CASSFRTGSLAGTYNEQFF. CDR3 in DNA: TGTGCCAGCAGCTTTCGGACAGGGTCCCTGGCTGGGACCTACAATGAGCAGTTCTTC.

The CDR3: CASSLIGGNTEAFF. The CDR3 coding sequence is TGTGCCAGCAGTTTAATTGGGGGGAACACTGAAGCTTTCTTT. This chain joins TRBV12-3 or TRBV12-4 and TRBJ1-1; tentative D call: TRBD1 (5 bases). V lost 2 bases and J 1 base, leaving 8 bases between the germline ends. The CDR3 has 14 amino acids.